This T cell receptor (beta chain) was captured by sequencing in a study of blood T cell repertoires in COVID-19. This CDR3 contains 15 residues. Unmatched junction bases numbered 9, after V lost 4 bases and J lost 9 bases. Germline V gene sequence: CDR1 MRHNA, CDR2 SNTAGT. While infection was still active, Seattle patients were enrolled and then followed longitudinally. Repertoires were generated with immunoSEQ multiplex PCR, while TCRdb's copy carries only in-frame clones and drops some. Among around 170,000 clones listed, about 87% were seen once. The origin of this receptor is a man aged 60 to 69 with COVID-19, enrolled during active disease. Sequencing was done on a sample of peripheral blood. V gene TRBV6-4 combines with J gene TRBJ1-3; 10 nucleotides match TRBD1. For the CDR3, the DNA is TGTGCCAGCAGTGTTGGCGGACAGGGGGTAAGCACCATATATTTT. Translation gives CASSVGGQGVSTIYF.